This T cell receptor (beta chain) was documented in a study of molecular identifiers for immune sequencing clone quantification. Overall study results and limits: Identical TCR molecules sharing a barcode could underestimate highly expanded clone sizes. Detecting spiked Jurkat TCR RNA from one cell among about a million naive cells was reportedly possible.

The CDR3 runs to 14 residues. CDR1 and CDR2 (germline): KGHDR, SFDVKD. One entry per CDR3 protein, called by TCRdb with MiXCR from the PCR reads. The top ten hold under 1.5% of the sample, which has 60,000 to 75,000 distinct CDR3 sequences, over 15% seen once. Sorting selected naive CD8 T cells with a CD8+CD4-CCR7+CD45RA+ phenotype. A few counts support this clonotype. Its target is not known. Relative to the germline gene, one junction end is altered; a read error may explain this. Sequencing was performed on naive CD8+ T cells from blood, with Jurkat cell RNA spiked in. As to subset: FACS-sorted CD8+CD4-CCR7+CD45RA+ naive T cells. This TCR was recovered from a human donor in good health. Some libraries in this study had Jurkat cell RNA spiked in. The chain joins TRBV24-1 to TRBJ1-1; 7 nucleotides agree with TRBD1. Here the CDR3 reads CATSETGTAPEASF. CDR3 DNA: TGTGCCACCAGTGAGACCGGGACAGCCCCTGAAGCTTCCTTT.